A single sample gave rise to the 6 T cell receptor beta chains below, sequenced in a study of blood T cell repertoires in COVID-19. Using immunoSEQ multiplex PCR, the repertoire was profiled, and TCRdb retains in-frame clones only, with some absent. The sample includes 200,000 to 250,000 clones, 86% of them seen just once. Sample: PBMCs or T cells enriched from blood (not recorded which). The origin of the receptors is a woman between 40 and 50 years old with acute COVID-19.

The rearrangement links TRBV9 to TRBJ2-5; 8 positions agree with TRBD2. This CDR3 comprises 16 residues. With 4 bases clipped from V and 5 bases from J, the junction kept 13 bases outside the gene matches. Germline V gives CDR1 SGDLS, CDR2 YYNGEE. CDR3 in DNA: TGTGCCAGCAGCCCCCGCGGCGGGGGGCTGGGGGAGACCCAGTACTTC. Translating it yields CASSPRGGGLGETQYF.

This chain uses TRBV7-2 with TRBJ2-2, with D hard to call. V lost 5 bases and J lost 6, with 13 bases in between. Per the germline V gene, CDR1 is SGHTA and CDR2 is FQGNSA. The CDR3 contains 14 residues. The DNA of the CDR3 is TGTGCCAGCAGCATTCTCTCCCGGGCCGGGGAGCTGTTTTTT. Translating it yields CASSILSRAGELFF.

CDR3 sequence (DNA): TGTGCCAGCAGTAGAGGGGGGGCGTGGGATACGCAGTATTTT. This gives the protein CASSRGGAWDTQYF. The rearrangement joins TRBV6-5 to TRBJ2-3, with D perhaps matching TRBD2 (7 bases). V lost 5 bases, J lost 6 bases, and 15 bases lay in between. Germline CDR1 is MNHEY and CDR2 is SVGAGI. This CDR3 is built from 14 residues.

The V call is TRBV5-6, the J call TRBJ1-5; D is undetermined. Germline-derived CDR1 and CDR2 are SGHDT and YYEEEE. Trimming removed 1 base from V and 3 bases from J, with 8 bases in between. The CDR3 is made up of 14 amino acids. In DNA, the CDR3 is TGTGCCAGCAGCTTGTCTCAGGTCAATCAGCCCCAGCATTTT. Encoded protein: CASSLSQVNQPQHF.

The genes are TRBV11-2 and TRBJ2-1, with TRBD1 matching over 7 bases. The length of the CDR3 is 15 residues. The V gene's germline CDR1 is SGHAT and CDR2 FQNNGV. J lost 4 bases, V lost 5 bases, and 8 bases had no gene match. The CDR3 loop reads CASSKDRVGYNEQFF. The CDR3 DNA follows: TGTGCCAGCAGCAAAGACAGGGTGGGTTACAATGAGCAGTTCTTC.

The chain joins TRBV4-1 to TRBJ1-6; D gene uncertain. The CDR3 sequence is 15 residues long. Trimming removed 0 bases at V and 7 bases at J, with 10 bases between. CDR1 and CDR2 (germline): MGHRA, YSYEKL. CDR3 sequence: CASSQDGLQNSPLHF. CDR3 coding DNA: TGCGCCAGCAGCCAAGATGGGCTTCAAAATTCACCCCTCCACTTT.